The next 27 T cell receptor beta chains were all read from a single sample in a study of T cells in localized non-small cell lung cancer (dated by TCRdb to 2019 to 2021). Preparation of the library involved the immunoSEQ multiplex PCR assay. This immuneACCESS table, as held by TCRdb, lists in-frame sequences with V and J called but not all clones. Of the missing ones, under half trace to an unresolved V gene in checked studies; the others have no known cause. The sample table contains over 45,000 clones; only one count was recorded for 80% to 90% of them. Clones ranked in the top ten supply less than 25% of the sample. The sample was peripheral blood, taken before any cancer treatment. The receptors shown here come from a man between 35 and 75 years old with stage I squamous cell lung carcinoma.

This chain connects TRBV18 to TRBJ2-2, with 11 bases that match TRBD1. Germline V CDR1 and CDR2: KGHSH, LQKENI. The length of the CDR3 is 16 residues. J was trimmed by 6 bases and V by 3 bases; bases with no gene match: 6. The CDR3 nucleotides are TGTGCCAGCTCACCGCCCGGACAGGGGGCTGCCGGGGAGCTGTTTTTT. Protein product: CASSPPGQGAAGELFF.

This chain links TRBV5-4 with TRBJ2-1; 7 positions match TRBD1. Per the germline V gene, CDR1 is SGHNT and CDR2 is YYREEE (reference sequence). V dropped 4 bases and J dropped 0; count of bases not matched to a gene: 7. The CDR3 length is 16 residues. The CDR3 spells CASSQDRTGSYNEQFF. CDR3 in DNA: TGTGCCAGCAGCCAAGATAGGACAGGCTCCTACAATGAGCAGTTCTTC.

V is TRBV28 and J is TRBJ2-1; TRBD1 matches at 9 bases. V lost 3 bases and J lost 7; bases outside the gene matches: 7. This CDR3 has 15 residues. CDR1 MDHEN and CDR2 SYDVKM come from the germline V gene. The CDR3 DNA follows: TGTGCCAGCAGTTTTATAGGACAGGGGAGTAATGAGCAGTTCTTC. Amino acid sequence: CASSFIGQGSNEQFF.

This chain uses TRBV5-4 with TRBJ2-3; D may match TRBD1 or TRBD2 (5 bases each). The germline gives CDR1 SGHNT, CDR2 YYREEE (reference sequence). CDR3 size: 14 residues. The V end was cut by 0 bases, the J end by 3 bases, with 8 bases between. The CDR3 sequence: CASSLAGATDTQYF. Here the CDR3 DNA reads TGTGCCAGCAGCTTGGCCGGGGCAACAGATACGCAGTATTTT.

The genes are TRBV10-3 and TRBJ2-7; weak D call: TRBD1 (6 bases). V gave up 6 bases and J gave up 7 bases, with 19 bases separating them. The CDR3 spans 14 residues. Germline assignment: CDR1 ENHRY and CDR2 SYGVKD. CDR3 residues: CAIRGTWTDKEQYF. The CDR3 DNA reads as TGTGCCATCAGAGGTACATGGACAGACAAAGAGCAGTACTTC.

The J gene is TRBJ2-2, the V gene TRBV29-1; D call uncertain. Per the germline V gene, CDR1 is SQVTM and CDR2 is ANQGSEA. This CDR3 is 13 amino acids long. V shed 5 bases and J shed 3 bases, with 10 bases lying between them. The DNA for the CDR3 is TGCAGCGTTAAGCTCTGGGACACCGGGGAGCTGTTTTTT. Protein: CSVKLWDTGELFF.

The chain recombines TRBV19 with TRBJ2-2, with TRBD2 as a possible D gene (6 bases). The CDR3 spans 14 residues. Trimming left V 5 bases short and J 5 bases short, with 12 bases between. From germline, CDR1 is LNHDA and CDR2 SQIVND (reference sequence). In DNA, the CDR3 is TGTGCCAGTAGTCGGGAGCGGTTGACCGGGGAGCTGTTTTTT. Translated, it gives CASSRERLTGELFF.

The chain recombines TRBV5-4 with TRBJ2-6; D remains unclear. CDR3 length: 14 residues. Germline V CDR1 and CDR2: SGHNT, YYREEE (reference sequence). Trimming removed 5 bases at V and 0 bases at J, with 6 bases between. CDR3 sequence: CASRSSSGANVLTF. The CDR3 coding sequence is TGTGCCAGCAGGTCCAGCTCTGGGGCCAACGTCCTGACTTTC.

The rearrangement links TRBV28 to TRBJ1-1; TRBD1 agrees at 8 bases. With V trimmed by 7 bases and J by 8 bases, 12 bases remained unmatched. The CDR3 extends over 14 amino acids. In germline, CDR1 is MDHEN, CDR2 SYDVKM. CDR3 DNA sequence: TGTGCCAGCAAACTCGGACAGGGTCGGATCGAAGCTTTCTTT. Translated, it gives CASKLGQGRIEAFF.

V is TRBV7-2 and J is TRBJ2-1; TRBD2 aligns across 8 bases. The CDR3 covers 16 residues. The V gene end was trimmed by 4 bases and the J gene end by 6 bases; junction bases not matched to a gene: 11. Germline CDR1 SGHTA, CDR2 FQGNSA. The CDR3 coding sequence is TGTGCCAGCAGCTCCGGAGGCGGGAGGCGTAGCAATGAGCAGTTCTTC. Protein sequence: CASSSGGGRRSNEQFF. The complete variable domain, with remaining parts taken from reference TRBV7-2 and TRBJ2-1, reads GAGVSQSPSNKVTEKGKDVELRCDPISGHTALYWYRQSLGQGLEFLIYFQGNSAPDKSGLPSDRFSAERTGGSVSTLTIQRTQQEDSAVYLCASSSGGGRRSNEQFFGPGTRLTVL.

This chain uses TRBV5-6 with TRBJ2-5; 8 bases line up with TRBD1. The V gene end was trimmed by 0 bases and the J gene end by 5 bases; junction bases not matched to a gene: 9. The CDR3 consists of 16 residues. Germline loops: CDR1 SGHDT, CDR2 YYEEEE. Written as DNA, the CDR3 is TGTGCCAGCAGCTTGGCCCCAGGGGGCGAGGGGGAGACCCAGTACTTC. Amino acids: CASSLAPGGEGETQYF.

V usage is TRBV11-2 and J usage is TRBJ2-1; 7 bases agree with TRBD2. J was trimmed by 0 bases and V by 8 bases; bases with no gene match: 13. The germline CDR1 and CDR2 sequences are SGHAT and FQNNGV. This CDR3 has 17 amino acids. The CDR3 loop reads CASSLADAVSSYNEQFF. CDR3 nucleotide sequence: TGTGCCAGCTCCCTAGCGGATGCCGTGAGCTCCTACAATGAGCAGTTCTTC. Full variable domain (rest looked up from reference TRBV11-2 and TRBJ2-1): EAGVAQSPRYKIIEKRQSVAFWCNPISGHATLYWYQQILGQGPKLLIQFQNNGVVDDSQLPKDRFSAERLKGVDSTLKIQPAKLEDSAVYLCASSLADAVSSYNEQFFGPGTRLTVL.

This clone appeared a single time. The chain couples TRBV5-1 to TRBJ2-4, with D perhaps assigned TRBD1 or TRBD2 (5 bases each). Trimming pared 2 bases from V and 3 bases from J, leaving 12 bases between. The CDR3 totals 15 residues. In germline, CDR1 is SGHRS, CDR2 YFSETQ. CDR3 region: CASSFSGAGKNIQYF. The CDR3, as DNA: TGCGCCAGCAGCTTTTCCGGGGCCGGCAAAAACATTCAGTACTTC.

The chain joins TRBV9 to TRBJ1-2, with D unresolved. In germline, CDR1 is SGDLS, CDR2 YYNGEE. The length of the CDR3 is 15 residues. Trimming shortened V by 0 bases and J by 2 bases, and 11 bases separated the two germline ends. The CDR3 here is CASSVGSRVNYGYTF. For the CDR3, the DNA is TGTGCCAGCAGCGTAGGCTCGAGGGTGAACTATGGCTACACCTTC.

The genes are TRBV25-1 and TRBJ2-7; no firm D call. The CDR3 totals 17 residues. V lost 2 bases and J lost 2, with 19 bases in between. Germline V lookup: CDR1 MGHDK, CDR2 SYGVNS. The CDR3 region is CASSEGLSHLHTYEQYF. The CDR3 DNA reads TGTGCCAGCAGTGAAGGATTGTCACACCTTCACACCTACGAGCAGTACTTC.

The chain combines TRBV5-8 with TRBJ1-4, with 11 bases matching TRBD1. V lost 5 bases and J lost 8; bases outside the gene matches: 8. The CDR3 contains 15 residues. Germline V gene lookup returns CDR1 SGHTS and CDR2 YDEGEE. CDR3 sequence (DNA): TGTGCCAGCAGATATGGACAGGGGGCGAGGGAAAAACTGTTTTTT. Translation gives CASRYGQGAREKLFF.

This clone has a single count. The chain combines TRBV19 with TRBJ2-7; D is ambiguous. CDR1 LNHDA and CDR2 SQIVND come from the germline V gene (reference sequence). V shed 5 bases and J shed 5 bases, with 10 bases lying between them. The CDR3 runs 12 residues. CDR3 coding DNA: TGTGCCAGTAGTGGGGTTCGTGACGAGCAGTACTTC. The encoded protein is CASSGVRDEQYF. Combining the CDR3 with reference TRBV19 and TRBJ2-7 gives the whole variable domain DGGITQSPKYLFRKEGQNVTLSCEQNLNHDAMYWYRQDPGQGLRLIYYSQIVNDFQKGDIAEGYSVSREKKESFPLTVTSAQKNPTAFYLCASSGVRDEQYFGPGTRLTVT.

The genes are TRBV19 and TRBJ1-1, with D possibly being TRBD1 (5 bases). The CDR3 consists of 13 residues. Trimming took off 5 bases at V and 4 bases at J, with 11 bases between the two ends. Germline V gene lookup returns CDR1 LNHDA and CDR2 SQIVND (reference sequence). The CDR3 nucleotides read TGTGCCAGTAGTGAGCAGGGCGGCACTGAAGCTTTCTTT. This translates into CASSEQGGTEAFF.

The chain combines TRBV19 with TRBJ2-3, with 8 positions matching TRBD2. V dropped 7 bases and J dropped 2; count of bases not matched to a gene: 11. CDR3 length: 16 amino acids. CDR1 and CDR2 (germline): LNHDA, SQIVND (reference sequence). The CDR3 loop reads CASTLVLAENTDTQYF. The DNA of the CDR3 is TGTGCCAGTACCCTCGTACTAGCGGAGAACACAGATACGCAGTATTTT.

The V gene is TRBV30, the J gene TRBJ1-5; D remains ambiguous. CDR1 and CDR2 from the germline V gene are GTSNPN and SVGIG (reference sequence). With 0 bases removed from V and 5 bases from J, the gap between germline ends came to 17 bases. The CDR3 covers 16 residues. CDR3 bases: TGTGCCTGGAGTGTATCCCGGGATGGAGGCCATCAGCCCCAGCATTTT. Translation: CAWSVSRDGGHQPQHF.

The chain combines TRBV2 with TRBJ2-2; D possibly corresponds to TRBD2 (5 bases). The CDR3 is 16 amino acids. The ends were cut back, 5 bases at V and 0 bases at J, with 13 bases in the middle. Germline V CDR1 and CDR2: SNHLY, FYNNEI. CDR3 in DNA: TGTGCCAGCAGTTCCGAGCGGCCACCGAACACCGGGGAGCTGTTTTTT. It is translated as CASSSERPPNTGELFF.

Only one count was recorded for this clone. This rearrangement joins TRBV27 to TRBJ1-2; TRBD1 agrees at 9 bases. Per the germline V gene, CDR1 is MNHEY and CDR2 is SMNVEV (reference sequence). The CDR3 is 19 residues long. The J segment lost 3 bases and the V segment lost 0 bases, leaving 14 bases of the junction unmatched. The CDR3 DNA follows: TGTGCCAGCAGTTTATCCGGGACAGGGCGGACCAAGCGTGACTATGGCTACACCTTC. Protein product: CASSLSGTGRTKRDYGYTF.

The chain recombines TRBV9 with TRBJ1-1; 8 nucleotides agree with TRBD1. J lost 10 bases, V lost 3 bases, and 8 bases had no gene match. The germline V gene encodes CDR1 SGDLS and CDR2 YYNGEE. The CDR3 contains 13 residues. CDR3 bases: TGTGCCAGCAGCGACCGGAGGACAGGGAGAGCTTTCTTT. Translated: CASSDRRTGRAFF. Full variable domain (missing parts from reference TRBV9 and TRBJ1-1): DSGVTQTPKHLITATGQRVTLRCSPRSGDLSVYWYQQSLDQGLQFLIQYYNGEERAKGNILERFSAQQFPDLHSELNLSSLELGDSALYFCASSDRRTGRAFFGQGTRLTVV.

V usage is TRBV30 and J usage is TRBJ1-5; D is uncertain. V lost 1 base and J 0 bases, leaving 4 bases between the germline ends. The V gene's germline CDR1 is GTSNPN and CDR2 SVGIG (reference sequence). The CDR3 spans 13 residues. The CDR3 spells CAWSGDSNQPQHF. CDR3 DNA: TGTGCCTGGAGTGGAGATAGCAATCAGCCCCAGCATTTT.

For the CDR3, the DNA is TGCGCCAGCAGCTCGTTACAGGGGGACTATGGCTACACCTTC. Translating it yields CASSSLQGDYGYTF. The chain carries TRBV5-1 and TRBJ1-2; the match to TRBD1 covers 8 bases. This CDR3 spans 14 amino acids. Germline V gene data show CDR1 as SGHRS and CDR2 as YFSETQ. The trim removed 3 bases at V and 3 bases at J, leaving 4 bases unmatched.

The V call is TRBV11-2, the J call TRBJ2-3; no reliable D call. The CDR3 is made up of 12 amino acids. V was clipped by 5 bases and J by 4 bases, with 7 bases between them. Per the germline V gene, CDR1 is SGHAT and CDR2 is FQNNGV. CDR3: CASSRSADTQYF. In DNA form, the CDR3 reads TGTGCCAGCAGCCGATCGGCAGATACGCAGTATTTT.

This chain uses TRBV28 with TRBJ2-1, with D perhaps matching TRBD1 (6 bases). V was shortened by 4 bases and J by 0 bases, with 10 bases between the two germline ends. Germline V gene sequence: CDR1 MDHEN, CDR2 SYDVKM. The CDR3 covers 15 residues. CDR3: CASSSGQSSYNEQFF. CDR3 coding DNA: TGTGCCAGCAGTTCCGGACAGAGCTCCTACAATGAGCAGTTCTTC.